The TCR beta chain described here comes from a study of blood T cell repertoires in COVID-19. Study overall: Some COVID-19 samples were acute and others convalescent; all came from the United States, Italy and Spain.

Sequencing used immunoSEQ multiplex PCR; TCRdb keeps in-frame clones, though not all of them. This sample carries more than 250,000 clones, under 90% of them seen once, and the ten largest clones take roughly 8.6%. Sequencing was done on a sample of peripheral blood. This clonotype was obtained from a human donor in a cohort sampled during active COVID-19.

The CDR3 here is CASSTGQGLGYGYTF. In nucleotides, the CDR3 is TGTGCCAGCAGTACTGGACAGGGATTGGGCTATGGCTACACCTTC. The V call is TRBV28, the J call TRBJ1-2; 8 bases map to TRBD1. The CDR3 is made up of 15 amino acids. CDR1 is MDHEN and CDR2 is SYDVKM in the germline V gene. The ends lost 5 bases at V and 4 bases at J; junction bases unmatched: 9.